A single sample gave rise to the 11 T cell receptor beta chains below, sequenced in a study of T cells after yellow fever vaccination. TCRdb re-derived calls from the 5' RACE reads in MiXCR, one entry per CDR3 protein. The table has under 90,000 distinct CDR3 sequences, about 7% seen once. The input for sequencing was CD8+ T cells sorted from PBMCs, taken around 45 days after the first yellow fever vaccination. The receptors were gathered from a man in his late teens or twenties who received the YFV17D yellow fever vaccine.

This clonotype was recorded many times. The CDR3: CASSPIYDINSYEQYV. In DNA, the CDR3 is TGTGCCAGCTCACCCATTTATGACATCAACTCCTACGAGCAGTACGTC. The chain has TRBV18 and TRBJ2-7, with D unclear. The V and J ends lost 3 bases and 0 bases respectively, with 15 bases between them. The CDR3 is made up of 16 amino acids. Germline CDR1 KGHSH, CDR2 LQKENI.

At least ten counts were recorded for this clonotype. The genes are TRBV12-3 or TRBV12-4 and TRBJ2-1; 12 nucleotides line up with TRBD2. The junction had 6 bases not matched to a gene; V was cut back by 4 bases and J by 2 bases. This CDR3 is built from 17 residues. This CDR3 is CASSSSLAGGPYNEQFF. The CDR3 bases are TGTGCCAGCAGTTCCTCACTAGCGGGGGGACCCTACAATGAGCAGTTCTTC.

This clonotype came up many times. The chain has TRBV12-3 or TRBV12-4 and TRBJ1-2; no clear D gene. The CDR3 is made up of 14 amino acids. The V gene lost 4 bases and the J gene lost 6 bases, with 15 bases spanning the gap. In nucleotides, the CDR3 is TGTGCCAGCAGTTGGGAGAGTGAAAGAGATGGCTACACCTTC. Its protein is CASSWESERDGYTF.

This clonotype was recorded many times. The chain couples TRBV4-1 to TRBJ1-2, with D unclear. The germline CDR1 and CDR2 sequences are MGHRA and YSYEKL. The germline V and J ends were trimmed by 1 base and 4 bases, with 7 bases remaining between them. The CDR3 extends over 13 amino acids. CDR3 loop: CASSQGSLYGYTF. CDR3 coding DNA: TGCGCCAGCAGCCAAGGCTCCCTCTATGGCTACACCTTC.

There are many counts of this clonotype. The CDR3 here is CASSFRNTEAFF. The CDR3 DNA is TGTGCCAGCAGCTTCAGGAACACTGAAGCTTTCTTT. The chain employs TRBV5-4 and TRBJ1-1; no definite D call. CDR3 size: 12 residues. V lost 2 bases and J lost 1, with 3 bases in between. Germline CDR1 SGHNT, CDR2 YYREEE (reference sequence).

This chain connects TRBV29-1 to TRBJ2-5; perhaps TRBD2 as D (6 bases). The CDR3 is 17 amino acids. V was pared by 0 bases and J by 5 bases, with 22 bases between. CDR1 is SQVTM, CDR2 ANQGSEA, per germline. This CDR3 is CSVEDLLGGDVAETQYF. CDR3 coding DNA: TGCAGCGTTGAAGATCTTCTAGGAGGGGACGTAGCGGAGACCCAGTACTTC. The full variable domain, its missing parts supplied by reference TRBV29-1 and TRBJ2-5, is SAVISQKPSRDICQRGTSLTIQCQVDSQVTMMFWYRQQPGQSLTLIATANQGSEATYESGFVIDKFPISRPNLTFSTLTVSNMSPEDSSIYLCSVEDLLGGDVAETQYFGPGTRLLVL.

The V call is TRBV28, the J call TRBJ2-1; tentatively, D is TRBD2 (6 bases). The CDR3 loop spans 14 amino acids. The germline V gene encodes CDR1 MDHEN and CDR2 SYDVKM. Trimming removed 10 bases from V and 10 bases from J, with 23 bases in between. The CDR3 DNA reads TGTGCCATCGGCCCCGGGGGACGGCGCTGGGAGCAGTTCTTC. It codes for CAIGPGGRRWEQFF.

This clonotype was observed many times. This chain joins TRBV10-2 and TRBJ2-5, with 8 nucleotides matching TRBD1. This CDR3 is built from 13 residues. Looked up from germline, CDR1 is WSHSY and CDR2 is SAAADI. Germline trimming cut 11 bases from V and 3 bases from J; bases unmatched to any gene: 8. CDR3 loop: CAARPGGEETQYF. Here the CDR3 DNA reads TGCGCCGCCAGACCAGGGGGCGAAGAGACCCAGTACTTC.

There are many counts of this clonotype. The chain employs TRBV12-3 or TRBV12-4 and TRBJ1-2; possibly TRBD1 for D (5 bases). The CDR3 is 15 residues long. V was trimmed by 5 bases and J by 7 bases, leaving 20 bases between them. For the CDR3, the DNA is TGTGCCAGCAGTGAGCGGGACTGGGATTTGAGTGGCTACACCTTC. Translation gives CASSERDWDLSGYTF.

At least ten counts were recorded for this clonotype. The chain has TRBV29-1 and TRBJ2-5; D is unresolved. Germline-derived CDR1 and CDR2 are SQVTM and ANQGSEA. V shed 3 bases and J shed 5 bases, with 4 bases lying between them. This CDR3 is 10 amino acids long. Written as DNA, the CDR3 is TGCAGCGTTGAGCGGGAGACCCAGTACTTC. Its translation: CSVERETQYF.

This clonotype was recorded at least ten times. The V and J genes are TRBV6-4 and TRBJ2-6, with TRBD1 as a possible D gene (5 bases). The CDR3 spans 15 residues. Looked up from germline, CDR1 is MRHNA and CDR2 is SNTAGT. V was cut by 3 bases and J by 0 bases, with 6 bases left in between. CDR3 nucleotide sequence: TGTGCCAGCAGTGAAAGGGGCTCTGGGGCCAACGTCCTGACTTTC. It specifies CASSERGSGANVLTF.